A single sample is the source of the 22 T cell receptor beta chains below, sequenced in a study of control samples from healthy donors and cancer patients. Sequencing was performed with immunoSEQ multiplex PCR; in TCRdb, only in-frame clones are kept and a portion is missing. This sample yields about 250,000 clones, of which about four fifths are seen a single time; about an eighth belongs to the top ten. The sample comprised PBMCs. These receptors were collected from a woman aged 60-75 years with lung cancer.

Points on this clone: At the DNA level, this CDR3 is encoded by other sequences in the same sample as well. The genes are TRBV28 and TRBJ2-7; no definite D call. The CDR3 runs to 12 residues. CDR1 and CDR2 (germline): MDHEN, SYDVKM. V gave up 3 bases and J gave up 3 bases, with 6 bases separating them. The CDR3 DNA sequence: TGTGCCAGCAGTTTCAGTAGCTACGAGCAGTACTTC. Protein: CASSFSSYEQYF.

The table lists this clone with a count of one. The rearrangement uses TRBV15 and TRBJ1-1; D gene unclear. Germline CDR1 reads LNHNV; CDR2 reads YYDKDF (reference sequence). The CDR3 is 14 amino acids. With 0 bases removed from V and 8 bases from J, the gap between germline ends came to 13 bases. The CDR3 DNA reads TGTGCCACCAGCAGAGATAAAGTATCCGGGGAAGCTTTCTTT. It is translated as CATSRDKVSGEAFF.

The V gene is TRBV19, the J gene TRBJ1-2, with no clear D. Per the germline V gene, CDR1 is LNHDA and CDR2 is SQIVND (reference sequence). The CDR3 loop spans 13 amino acids. V gave up 10 bases and J gave up 0 bases, with 12 bases separating them. CDR3 residues: CATKDGSNYGYTF. For the CDR3, the DNA is TGTGCCACCAAGGATGGGTCTAACTATGGCTACACCTTC.

V is TRBV5-1 and J is TRBJ2-5; 7 positions match TRBD1. Germline V gene sequence: CDR1 SGHRS, CDR2 YFSETQ. The CDR3 has 15 amino acids. Unmatched junction bases numbered 10, after V lost 3 bases and J lost 5 bases. CDR3 DNA: TGCGCCAGCAGCTCCACCGGGACAGTGAGCGAGACCCAGTACTTC. This translates into CASSSTGTVSETQYF.

The J gene is TRBJ2-5, the V gene TRBV5-1, with D tentatively TRBD1 or TRBD2 (6 bases each). The CDR3 totals 15 residues. V lost 0 bases and J 1 base, leaving 10 bases between the germline ends. Germline CDR1 reads SGHRS; CDR2 reads YFSETQ. CDR3 nucleotide sequence: TGCGCCAGCAGCTTGGGAGGGGGGCCCCAAGAGACCCAGTACTTC. It yields the protein CASSLGGGPQETQYF.

This chain joins TRBV7-9 and TRBJ1-2, with no clear D. This CDR3 has 16 residues. V lost 3 bases, J lost 6 bases, and 20 bases lay in between. The germline V gene has CDR1 SEHNR and CDR2 FQNEAQ (reference sequence). This CDR3 reads CASSFPANQNYDGYTF. The CDR3 DNA sequence: TGTGCCAGCAGCTTCCCGGCAAACCAAAACTATGATGGCTACACCTTC.

The V call is TRBV9, the J call TRBJ2-6, with unresolved D. The CDR3 is 15 amino acids. Germline V gene data show CDR1 as SGDLS and CDR2 as YYNGEE. V lost 0 bases to trimming and J lost 1 base, with 5 bases between them. This chain's CDR3 is CASSVGGSGANVLTF. The CDR3 nucleotides are TGTGCCAGCAGCGTAGGGGGTTCTGGGGCCAACGTCCTGACTTTC.

The J gene is TRBJ2-1, the V gene TRBV19, with TRBD1 matching 8 bases. This CDR3 contains 16 residues. The germline V gene encodes CDR1 LNHDA and CDR2 SQIVND (reference sequence). V gave up 5 bases and J gave up 4 bases; unmatched junction bases: 10. The CDR3 DNA reads as TGTGCCAGTAGTTTCGACAGGGGCCGGAGTTACAATGAGCAGTTCTTC. Translation gives CASSFDRGRSYNEQFF.

This clone was observed a few times. The chain employs TRBV7-3 and TRBJ2-7, with D perhaps given as TRBD1 or TRBD2 (7 bases each). In germline, CDR1 is SGHTA, CDR2 FQGTGA. Trimming left V 5 bases short and J 0 bases short, with 17 bases between. This CDR3 region has 16 residues. The chain's CDR3 is CASSPQGGVSSYEQYF. CDR3 nucleotides: TGTGCCAGCAGCCCCCAGGGGGGGGTAAGCTCCTACGAGCAGTACTTC. The variable domain in full, completed from reference TRBV7-3 and TRBJ2-7, reads GAGVSQTPSNKVTEKGKYVELRCDPISGHTALYWYRQSLGQGPEFLIYFQGTGAADDSGLPNDRFFAVRPEGSVSTLKIQRTERGDSAVYLCASSPQGGVSSYEQYFGPGTRLTVT.

This rearrangement joins TRBV9 to TRBJ2-5, with 10 bases lining up with TRBD1. V lost 3 bases, J lost 8 bases, and 4 bases stayed unmatched. The CDR3 contains 13 residues. Germline V gene lookup returns CDR1 SGDLS and CDR2 YYNGEE. CDR3 in DNA: TGTGCCAGCAGCGGCCGGGACAGGGGCACCCAGTACTTC. It codes for CASSGRDRGTQYF.

This sequence joins TRBV4-2 and TRBJ2-7; 9 nucleotides line up with TRBD1. This CDR3 comprises 12 residues. Per germline, CDR1 LGHNA and CDR2 YNFKEQ. V lost 8 bases to trimming and J lost 5 bases; unmatched junction nucleotides: 4. CDR3 nucleotide sequence: TGTGCCAGCGGACAGGGGAAGGACGAGCAGTACTTC. Residues: CASGQGKDEQYF.

The V call is TRBV5-1, the J call TRBJ2-1, with 13 bases fitting TRBD2. The CDR3 is made up of 15 amino acids. V shed 3 bases and J 7 bases; nucleotides not matched to a gene: 4. The V gene's germline CDR1 is SGHRS and CDR2 YFSETQ. This CDR3 is CASSWKLAGGNEQFF. The CDR3 DNA reads as TGCGCCAGCAGCTGGAAACTAGCGGGAGGGAATGAGCAGTTCTTC.

This chain connects TRBV18 to TRBJ2-1; D is ambiguous. The germline V and J ends were trimmed by 3 bases and 6 bases, with 6 bases remaining between them. Germline V CDR1 and CDR2: KGHSH, LQKENI. This CDR3 contains 12 residues. The CDR3 loop reads CASSPYRNEQFF. In DNA, the CDR3 is TGTGCCAGCTCACCGTACCGCAATGAGCAGTTCTTC. Full variable domain (outside the CDR3, taken from reference TRBV18 and TRBJ2-1): NAGVMQNPRHLVRRRGQEARLRCSPMKGHSHVYWYRQLPEEGLKFMVYLQKENIIDESGMPKERFSAEFPKEGPSILRIQQVVRGDSAAYFCASSPYRNEQFFGPGTRLTVL.

This sequence joins TRBV7-2 and TRBJ2-7; D is uncertain. The CDR3 totals 12 residues. Germline CDR1 SGHTA, CDR2 FQGNSA. Trimming took off 5 bases at V and 3 bases at J, with 8 bases between the two ends. CDR3 DNA: TGTGCCAGCAGCCAGCTGTACTACGAGCAGTACTTC. Translation gives CASSQLYYEQYF.

The chain joins TRBV5-1 to TRBJ2-2, with D maybe TRBD1 (6 bases). The CDR3 runs to 17 residues. Trimming removed 4 bases at V and 6 bases at J, with 22 bases between. Germline values: CDR1 SGHRS, CDR2 YFSETQ. The CDR3, as DNA: TGCGCCAGCAGCCTTCTCCCCGGGACATCTAATGCCGGGGAGCTGTTTTTT. This translates into CASSLLPGTSNAGELFF.

The sample holds a few counts of this clone. The chain combines TRBV27 with TRBJ1-5; 7 nucleotides match TRBD1. Germline CDR1 MNHEY, CDR2 SMNVEV (reference sequence). The CDR3 is 14 amino acids. Germline trimming cut 6 bases from V and 1 base from J; bases unmatched to any gene: 3. The CDR3: CASRQGYSNQPQHF. CDR3 bases: TGTGCCAGCAGACAGGGGTACAGCAATCAGCCCCAGCATTTT.

This clone was seen just once. The chain employs TRBV30 and TRBJ1-5; no clear D gene. The CDR3 runs to 13 residues. Germline lookup yields CDR1 GTSNPN and CDR2 SVGIG (reference sequence). Trimming cost V 6 bases and J 3 bases, with 12 bases left between them. The CDR3 nucleotides are TGTGCCTGTGAGGGCGGACTCAATCAGCCCCAGCATTTT. Translated: CACEGGLNQPQHF.

The chain employs TRBV28 and TRBJ1-6; a weak D match, TRBD1 (5 bases). Per the germline V gene, CDR1 is MDHEN and CDR2 is SYDVKM. V was clipped by 7 bases and J by 2 bases, with 18 bases between them. There are 17 residues in the CDR3. The chain's CDR3 is CASTPRGWGTYNSPLHF. CDR3 nucleotides: TGTGCCAGCACCCCCCGGGGGTGGGGGACCTATAATTCACCCCTCCACTTT.

The chain recombines TRBV12-3 or TRBV12-4 with TRBJ2-5; TRBD1 agrees at 11 bases. After removal of 6 bases from V and 5 bases from J, the junction contained 2 bases not matched to a gene. The CDR3 is 13 residues long. Here the CDR3 DNA reads TGTGCCAGCAGCGGACAGGGGGCTGAGACCCAGTACTTC. Translated, it gives CASSGQGAETQYF.

The rearrangement joins TRBV10-3 to TRBJ2-5; no definite D call. CDR1 is ENHRY, CDR2 SYGVKD, per germline. The CDR3 contains 12 residues. The germline V and J ends were trimmed by 2 bases and 3 bases, with 4 bases remaining between them. CDR3 in DNA: TGTGCCATCAGTGAGCAAAAAGAGACCCAGTACTTC. It codes for CAISEQKETQYF.

This sequence joins TRBV2 and TRBJ1-1; D possibly corresponds to TRBD1 (6 bases). Germline V gives CDR1 SNHLY, CDR2 FYNNEI. This CDR3 has 13 amino acids. V was shortened by 7 bases and J by 3 bases, with 12 bases between the two germline ends. The CDR3 loop reads CASKEGEHTEAFF. The DNA for the CDR3 is TGTGCCAGCAAAGAGGGGGAGCACACTGAAGCTTTCTTT.

The J gene is TRBJ2-3, the V gene TRBV19, with 11 bases fitting TRBD2. Germline trimming cut 3 bases from V and 1 base from J; bases unmatched to any gene: 3. The germline V gene has CDR1 LNHDA and CDR2 SQIVND (reference sequence). The CDR3 loop spans 16 amino acids. CDR3 sequence (DNA): TGTGCCAGTAGTATGGGACTAGCGGAGGGCACAGATACGCAGTATTTT. Its translation is CASSMGLAEGTDTQYF.